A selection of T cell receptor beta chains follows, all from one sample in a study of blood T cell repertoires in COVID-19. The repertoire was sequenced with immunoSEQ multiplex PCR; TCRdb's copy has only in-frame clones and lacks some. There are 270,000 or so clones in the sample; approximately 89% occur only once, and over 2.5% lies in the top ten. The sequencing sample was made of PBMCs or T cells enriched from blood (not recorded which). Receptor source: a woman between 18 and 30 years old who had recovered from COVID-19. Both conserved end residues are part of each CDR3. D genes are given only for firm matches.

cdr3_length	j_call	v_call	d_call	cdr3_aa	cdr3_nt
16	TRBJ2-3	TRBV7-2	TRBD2	CASSVTSGRSADTQYF	TGTGCCAGCAGCGTGACTAGCGGGAGATCCGCAGATACGCAGTATTTT
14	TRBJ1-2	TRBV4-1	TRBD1	CASRETGGRASYTF	TGCGCCAGCAGGGAAACAGGGGGCCGGGCGAGCTACACCTTC
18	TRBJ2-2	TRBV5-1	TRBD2	CASSARNMSGRATGELFF	TGCGCCAGCAGCGCCCGAAACATGAGCGGGAGGGCTACCGGGGAGCTGTTTTTT
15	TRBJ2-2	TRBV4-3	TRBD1	CASSDRGLNTGELFF	TGCGCCAGCAGCGACAGGGGGCTGAACACCGGGGAGCTGTTTTTT
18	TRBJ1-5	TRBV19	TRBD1	CASSSRQGVIGSNQPQHF	TGTGCCAGTAGTTCACGACAGGGTGTTATTGGGAGCAATCAGCCCCAGCATTTT
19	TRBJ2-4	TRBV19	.	CASSIFRTGSSGAKNIQYF	TGTGCCAGTAGTATTTTCAGGACTGGATCCTCCGGAGCCAAAAACATTCAGTACTTC
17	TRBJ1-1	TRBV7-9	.	CAGERLGEISMNLEAFF	TGTGCCGGAGAACGACTCGGGGAGATCTCCATGAACTTAGAAGCTTTCTTT
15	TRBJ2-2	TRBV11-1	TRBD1	CASSSFKTGTGELFF	TGTGCCAGCAGCAGTTTTAAGACAGGGACCGGGGAGCTGTTTTTT
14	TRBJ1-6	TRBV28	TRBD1	CASSLGQDRSPLHF	TGTGCCAGCAGTTTGGGACAGGACCGTTCACCCCTCCACTTT
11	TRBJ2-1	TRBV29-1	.	CSAVSGREQFF	TGCAGCGCCGTCAGCGGAAGGGAGCAGTTCTTC
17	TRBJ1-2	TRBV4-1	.	CASSQVHSLESSYGYTF	TGCGCCAGCAGCCAAGTTCATTCCCTCGAAAGTAGCTATGGCTACACCTTC